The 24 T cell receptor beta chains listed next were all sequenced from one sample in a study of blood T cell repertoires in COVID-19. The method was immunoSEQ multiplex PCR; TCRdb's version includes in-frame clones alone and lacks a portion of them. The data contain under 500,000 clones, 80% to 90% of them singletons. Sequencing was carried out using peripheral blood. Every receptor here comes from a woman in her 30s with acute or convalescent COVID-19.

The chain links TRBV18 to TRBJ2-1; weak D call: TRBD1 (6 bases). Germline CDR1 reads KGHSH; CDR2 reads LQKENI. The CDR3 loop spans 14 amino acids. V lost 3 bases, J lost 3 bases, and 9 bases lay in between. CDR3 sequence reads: CASSPPDSYNEQFF. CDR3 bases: TGTGCCAGCTCACCCCCGGACAGCTACAATGAGCAGTTCTTC.

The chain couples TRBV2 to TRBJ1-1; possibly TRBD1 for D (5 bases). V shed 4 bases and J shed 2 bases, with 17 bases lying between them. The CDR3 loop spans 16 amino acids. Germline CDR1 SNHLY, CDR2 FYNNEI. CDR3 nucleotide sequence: TGTGCCAGCAGTGTGGACCGCGGGGGGGGAAACACTGAAGCTTTCTTT. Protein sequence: CASSVDRGGGNTEAFF.

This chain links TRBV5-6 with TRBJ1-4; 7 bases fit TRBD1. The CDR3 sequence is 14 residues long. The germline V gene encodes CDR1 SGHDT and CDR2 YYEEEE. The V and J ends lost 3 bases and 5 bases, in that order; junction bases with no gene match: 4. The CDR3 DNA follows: TGTGCCAGCAGCTGGGACAGCAAAAATGAAAAACTGTTTTTT. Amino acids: CASSWDSKNEKLFF.

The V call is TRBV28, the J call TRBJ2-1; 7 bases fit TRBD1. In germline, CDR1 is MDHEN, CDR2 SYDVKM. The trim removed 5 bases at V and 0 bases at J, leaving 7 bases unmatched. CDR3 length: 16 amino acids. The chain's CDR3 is CASSGVGGNSYNEQFF. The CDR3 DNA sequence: TGTGCCAGCAGTGGGGTAGGGGGCAACTCCTACAATGAGCAGTTCTTC.

The CDR3 protein is CASSWGGAGTDTQYF. In DNA form, the CDR3 reads TGTGCCAGCAGCTGGGGTGGGGCGGGCACAGATACGCAGTATTTT. The chain uses TRBV5-4 and TRBJ2-3, with a tentative D call TRBD1 (5 bases). Germline V gene data show CDR1 as SGHNT and CDR2 as YYREEE (reference sequence). There are 15 residues in the CDR3. V shed 3 bases and J shed 1 base, with 12 bases lying between them. Supplemented by reference TRBV5-4 and TRBJ2-3, the full variable domain reads ETGVTQSPTHLIKTRGQQVTLRCSSQSGHNTVSWYQQALGQGPQFIFQYYREEENGRGNFPPRFSGLQFPNYSSELNVNALELDDSALYLCASSWGGAGTDTQYFGPGTRLTVL.

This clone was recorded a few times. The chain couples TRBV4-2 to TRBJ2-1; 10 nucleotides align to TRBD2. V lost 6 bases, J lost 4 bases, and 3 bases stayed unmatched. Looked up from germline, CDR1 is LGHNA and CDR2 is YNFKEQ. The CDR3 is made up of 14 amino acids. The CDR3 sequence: CASSLAGEYNEQFF. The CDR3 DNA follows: TGTGCCAGCAGTCTAGCGGGGGAATACAATGAGCAGTTCTTC.

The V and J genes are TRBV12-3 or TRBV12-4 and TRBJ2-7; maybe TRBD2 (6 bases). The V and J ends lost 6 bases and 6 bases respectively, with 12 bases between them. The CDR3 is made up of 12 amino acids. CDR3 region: CASRSGGTEQYF. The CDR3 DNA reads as TGTGCCAGCAGGTCCGGGGGTACCGAGCAGTACTTC.

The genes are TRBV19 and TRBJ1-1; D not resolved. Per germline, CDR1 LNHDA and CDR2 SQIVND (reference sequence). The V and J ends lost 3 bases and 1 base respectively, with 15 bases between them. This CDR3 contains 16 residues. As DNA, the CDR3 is TGTGCCAGTAGTATCGATGAGAGGGAACCGAACACTGAAGCTTTCTTT. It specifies CASSIDEREPNTEAFF.

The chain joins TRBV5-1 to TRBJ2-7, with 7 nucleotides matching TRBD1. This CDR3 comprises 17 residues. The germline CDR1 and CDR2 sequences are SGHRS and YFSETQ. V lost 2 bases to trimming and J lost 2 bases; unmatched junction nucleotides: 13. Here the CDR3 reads CASSFREGTAGTYEQYF. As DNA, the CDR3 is TGCGCCAGCAGCTTCAGAGAAGGGACAGCCGGAACCTACGAGCAGTACTTC.

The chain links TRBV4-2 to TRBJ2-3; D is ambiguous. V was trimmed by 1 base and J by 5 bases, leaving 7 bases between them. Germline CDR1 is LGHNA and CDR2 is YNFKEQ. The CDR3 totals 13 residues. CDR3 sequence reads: CASSQASEDTQYF. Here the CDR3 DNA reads TGTGCCAGCAGCCAAGCCAGTGAAGATACGCAGTATTTT.

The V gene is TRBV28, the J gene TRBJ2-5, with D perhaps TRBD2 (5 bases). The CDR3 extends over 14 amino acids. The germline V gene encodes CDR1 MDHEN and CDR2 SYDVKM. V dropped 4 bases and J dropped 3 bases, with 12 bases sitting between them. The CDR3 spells CASSSTRTEETQYF. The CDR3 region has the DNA TGTGCCAGCAGTTCCACTAGGACCGAAGAGACCCAGTACTTC. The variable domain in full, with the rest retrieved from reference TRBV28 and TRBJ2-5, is DVKVTQSSRYLVKRTGEKVFLECVQDMDHENMFWYRQDPGLGLRLIYFSYDVKMKEKGDIPEGYSVSREKKERFSLILESASTNQTSMYLCASSSTRTEETQYFGPGTRLLVL.

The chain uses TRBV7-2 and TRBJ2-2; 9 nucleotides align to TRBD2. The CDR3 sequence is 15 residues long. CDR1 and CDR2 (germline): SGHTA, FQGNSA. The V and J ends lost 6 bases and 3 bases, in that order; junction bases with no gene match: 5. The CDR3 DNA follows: TGTGCCAGCAGAATCGTAGCGGGGGACACCGGGGAGCTGTTTTTT. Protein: CASRIVAGDTGELFF.

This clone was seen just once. CDR3 residues: CASSDLQGARNTEAFF. The CDR3 DNA follows: TGTGCCAGCAGTGACCTACAGGGGGCGAGGAACACTGAAGCTTTCTTT. The rearrangement joins TRBV28 to TRBJ1-1; 9 bases are shared with TRBD1. CDR1 is MDHEN, CDR2 SYDVKM, per germline. V lost 5 bases and J lost 1; bases outside the gene matches: 8. The CDR3 has 16 amino acids.

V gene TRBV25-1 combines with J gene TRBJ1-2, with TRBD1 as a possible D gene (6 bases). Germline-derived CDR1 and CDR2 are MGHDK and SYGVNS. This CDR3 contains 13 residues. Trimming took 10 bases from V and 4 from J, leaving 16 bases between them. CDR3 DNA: TGTGCCACCAGGGGAGAGGCGGTCTATGGCTACACCTTC. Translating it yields CATRGEAVYGYTF.

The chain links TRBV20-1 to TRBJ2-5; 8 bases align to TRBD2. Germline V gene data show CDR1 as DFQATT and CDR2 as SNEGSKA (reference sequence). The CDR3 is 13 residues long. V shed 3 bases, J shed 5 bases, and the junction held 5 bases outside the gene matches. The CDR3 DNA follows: TGCAGTGCTAGTATGCCGGGAGGGGAGACCCAGTACTTC. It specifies CSASMPGGETQYF.

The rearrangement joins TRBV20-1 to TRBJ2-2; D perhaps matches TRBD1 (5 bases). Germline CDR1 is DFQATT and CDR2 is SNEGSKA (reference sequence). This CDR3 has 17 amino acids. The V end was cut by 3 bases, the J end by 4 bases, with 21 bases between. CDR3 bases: TGCAGTGCTAGTGCTAATCGACAGCCAACCACCACCGGGGAGCTGTTTTTT. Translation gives CSASANRQPTTTGELFF.

The CDR3 spells CASRLTLTVPHEKLFF. The CDR3 nucleotides read TGCGCCAGCAGACTCACTTTGACAGTGCCTCATGAAAAACTGTTTTTT. J is TRBJ1-4 and V is TRBV5-1; D might be TRBD1 (5 bases). The CDR3 totals 16 residues. Germline loops: CDR1 SGHRS, CDR2 YFSETQ. With 5 bases removed from V and 6 bases from J, the gap between germline ends came to 20 bases.

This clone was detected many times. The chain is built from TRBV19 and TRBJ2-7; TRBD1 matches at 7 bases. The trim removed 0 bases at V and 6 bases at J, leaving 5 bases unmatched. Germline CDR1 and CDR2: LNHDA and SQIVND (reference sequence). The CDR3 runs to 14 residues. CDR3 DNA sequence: TGTGCCAGTAGTATAGATGGGACAGAGACCGAGCAGTACTTC. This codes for CASSIDGTETEQYF.

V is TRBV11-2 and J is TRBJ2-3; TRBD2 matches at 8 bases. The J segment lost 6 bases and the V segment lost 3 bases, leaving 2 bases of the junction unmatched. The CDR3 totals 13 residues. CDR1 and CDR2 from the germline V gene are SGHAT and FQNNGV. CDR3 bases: TGTGCCAGCAGCTTCCGACTAGCGGATACGCAGTATTTT. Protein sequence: CASSFRLADTQYF.

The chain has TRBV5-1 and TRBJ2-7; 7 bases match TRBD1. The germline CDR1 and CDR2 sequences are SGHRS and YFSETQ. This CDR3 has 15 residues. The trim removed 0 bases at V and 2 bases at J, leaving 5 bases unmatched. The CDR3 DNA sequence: TGCGCCAGCAGCTTGGCCGGGACAGCCCCCTACGAGCAGTACTTC. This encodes CASSLAGTAPYEQYF.

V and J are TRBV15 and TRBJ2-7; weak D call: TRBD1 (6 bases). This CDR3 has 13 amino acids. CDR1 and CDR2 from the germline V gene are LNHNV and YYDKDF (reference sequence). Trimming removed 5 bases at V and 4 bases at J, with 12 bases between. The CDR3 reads CATSHSQGYEQYF. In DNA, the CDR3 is TGTGCCACCAGCCATTCACAGGGATACGAGCAGTACTTC.

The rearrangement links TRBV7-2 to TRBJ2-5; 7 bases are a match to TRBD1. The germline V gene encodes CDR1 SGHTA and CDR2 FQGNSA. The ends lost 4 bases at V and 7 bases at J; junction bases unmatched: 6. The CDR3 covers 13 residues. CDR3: CASSSGTDGTQYF. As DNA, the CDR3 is TGTGCCAGCAGCTCGGGGACAGATGGGACCCAGTACTTC.

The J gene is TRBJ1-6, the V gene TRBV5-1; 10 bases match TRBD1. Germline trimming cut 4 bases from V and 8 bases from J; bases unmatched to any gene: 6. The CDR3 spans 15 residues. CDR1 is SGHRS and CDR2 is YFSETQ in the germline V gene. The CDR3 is CASSITGTGDSPLHF. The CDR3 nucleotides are TGCGCCAGCAGCATCACCGGGACAGGGGATTCACCCCTCCACTTT.

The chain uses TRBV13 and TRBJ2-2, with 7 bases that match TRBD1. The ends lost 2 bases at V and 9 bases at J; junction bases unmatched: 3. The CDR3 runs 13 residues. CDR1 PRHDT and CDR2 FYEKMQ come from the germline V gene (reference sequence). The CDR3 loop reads CASSLRGHRELFF. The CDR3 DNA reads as TGTGCCAGCAGCTTAAGGGGGCACCGGGAGCTGTTTTTT.